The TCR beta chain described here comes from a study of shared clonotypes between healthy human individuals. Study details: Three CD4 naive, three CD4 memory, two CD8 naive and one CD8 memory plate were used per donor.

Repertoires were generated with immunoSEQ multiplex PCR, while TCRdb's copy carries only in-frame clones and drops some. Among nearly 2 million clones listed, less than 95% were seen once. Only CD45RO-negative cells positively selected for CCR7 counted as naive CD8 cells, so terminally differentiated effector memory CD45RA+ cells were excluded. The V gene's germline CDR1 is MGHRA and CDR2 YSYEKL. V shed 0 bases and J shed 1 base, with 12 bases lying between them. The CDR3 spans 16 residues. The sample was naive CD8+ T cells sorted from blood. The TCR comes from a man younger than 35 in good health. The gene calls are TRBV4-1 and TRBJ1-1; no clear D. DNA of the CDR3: TGCGCCAGCAGCCAAGATCAATGGTCGGGGAACACTGAAGCTTTCTTT. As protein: CASSQDQWSGNTEAFF.